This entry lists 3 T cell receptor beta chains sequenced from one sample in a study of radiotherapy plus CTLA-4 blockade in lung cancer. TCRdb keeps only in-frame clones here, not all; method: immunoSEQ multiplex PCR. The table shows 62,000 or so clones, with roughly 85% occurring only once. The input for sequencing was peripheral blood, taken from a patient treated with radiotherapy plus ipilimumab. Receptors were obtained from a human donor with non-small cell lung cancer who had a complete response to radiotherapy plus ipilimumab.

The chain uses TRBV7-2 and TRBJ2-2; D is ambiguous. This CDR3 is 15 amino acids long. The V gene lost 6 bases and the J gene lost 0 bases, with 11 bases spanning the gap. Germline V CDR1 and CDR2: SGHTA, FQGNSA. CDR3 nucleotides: TGTGCCAGCAGGCCAAGGCCGCCGAACACCGGGGAGCTGTTTTTT. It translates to CASRPRPPNTGELFF.

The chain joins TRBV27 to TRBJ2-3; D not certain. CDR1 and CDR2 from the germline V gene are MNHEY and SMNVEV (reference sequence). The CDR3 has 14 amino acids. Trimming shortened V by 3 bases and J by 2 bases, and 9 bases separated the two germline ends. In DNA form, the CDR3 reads TGTGCCAGCAGTTTGCTACGGAACACAGATACGCAGTATTTT. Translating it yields CASSLLRNTDTQYF.

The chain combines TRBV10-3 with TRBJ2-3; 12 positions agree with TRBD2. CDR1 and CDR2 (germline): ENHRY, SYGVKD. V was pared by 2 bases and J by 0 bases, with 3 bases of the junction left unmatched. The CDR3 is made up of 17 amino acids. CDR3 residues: CAISETSGGLSTDTQYF. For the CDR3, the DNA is TGTGCCATCAGTGAGACTAGCGGGGGGTTAAGCACAGATACGCAGTATTTT.